This T cell receptor (beta chain) is from a study of control samples from healthy donors and cancer patients. V lost 0 bases, J lost 3 bases, and 12 bases lay in between. CDR1 GTSNPN and CDR2 SVGIG come from the germline V gene (reference sequence). CDR3 size: 14 residues. This clone was detected only once. Repertoires were generated with immunoSEQ multiplex PCR, while TCRdb's copy carries only in-frame clones and drops some. The table shows 100,000 to 150,000 clones, with approximately 90% occurring only once. The TCR comes from a woman between 18 and 29 years old in good health. The chain recombines TRBV30 with TRBJ2-7; weak D call: TRBD1 (6 bases). The sample was blood. The CDR3 loop reads CAWSVGGSGYEQYF. The CDR3 nucleotides are TGTGCCTGGAGTGTAGGGGGTTCGGGCTACGAGCAGTACTTC.